Each of the 16 T cell receptor beta chains below was sequenced from the same sample in a study of blood T cell repertoires in COVID-19 (dated by TCRdb to 2018 to 2020). Libraries were constructed by the immunoSEQ multiplex PCR assay. Not all clones reach the TCRdb copy of this immuneACCESS table, which keeps in-frame sequences only. Checked studies attribute under half of the gap to unresolved V genes and leave the rest unexplained. The sample has 250,000 to 300,000 clones on record, around 87% of them singletons. The ten top clones hold 3.6% of the sample. Source material: peripheral blood. Source of these receptors: a man aged 18 to 29 with active or convalescent COVID-19.

The chain has TRBV24-1 and TRBJ2-2, with 11 bases that match TRBD1. Per the germline V gene, CDR1 is KGHDR and CDR2 is SFDVKD. J was trimmed by 6 bases and V by 4 bases; bases with no gene match: 0. The CDR3 runs to 14 residues. The CDR3, as DNA: TGTGCCACCAGTGAGGGACAGGGGGCCGGGGAGCTGTTTTTT. It encodes CATSEGQGAGELFF.

The genes are TRBV6-1 and TRBJ1-2; D is uncertain. The CDR3 loop spans 15 amino acids. The ends were cut back, 2 bases at V and 3 bases at J, with 13 bases in the middle. Germline CDR1 is MNHNS and CDR2 is SASEGT. This CDR3 is CASSELAERHYGYTF. CDR3 DNA sequence: TGTGCCAGCAGTGAACTGGCAGAGCGTCACTATGGCTACACCTTC.

This clone was picked up one time. This sequence joins TRBV29-1 and TRBJ2-7; 11 nucleotides line up with TRBD2. The CDR3 sequence is 15 residues long. CDR1 and CDR2 from the germline V gene are SQVTM and ANQGSEA. V dropped 1 base and J dropped 3; count of bases not matched to a gene: 5. CDR3 sequence: CSVEGTSGSNYEQYF. The CDR3 DNA reads as TGCAGCGTTGAAGGAACTAGCGGGAGCAACTACGAGCAGTACTTC.

The V and J genes are TRBV24-1 and TRBJ2-1; TRBD2 agrees at 7 bases. The CDR3 sequence is 15 residues long. V dropped 1 base and J dropped 6; count of bases not matched to a gene: 5. In germline, CDR1 is KGHDR, CDR2 SFDVKD. The CDR3 DNA follows: TGTGCCACCAGTGATTTTCAGCAGCGGGGCAATGAGCAGTTCTTC. Residues: CATSDFQQRGNEQFF.

This clone is a singleton in its sample. The chain has TRBV11-2 and TRBJ2-1, with a tentative D call TRBD2 (6 bases). CDR3 length: 15 amino acids. The germline V and J ends were trimmed by 7 bases and 4 bases, with 17 bases remaining between them. From germline, CDR1 is SGHAT and CDR2 FQNNGV. The CDR3 DNA follows: TGTGCCAGCAACCACCTCGGGGGAGGATACAATGAGCAGTTCTTC. Protein sequence: CASNHLGGGYNEQFF.

This clone came up a few times. The chain combines TRBV29-1 with TRBJ1-1; possible D gene TRBD1, 5 bases. CDR1 SQVTM and CDR2 ANQGSEA come from the germline V gene. The germline V and J ends were trimmed by 4 bases and 10 bases, with 19 bases remaining between them. The CDR3 is 13 residues long. This chain's CDR3 is CSVVETFPGGAFF. CDR3 DNA: TGCAGCGTTGTGGAAACCTTCCCGGGGGGAGCTTTCTTT.

This clone was observed a handful of times. The chain has TRBV9 and TRBJ2-1, with D unresolved. Trimming cost V 0 bases and J 0 bases, with 10 bases left between them. The CDR3 contains 16 residues. Per germline, CDR1 SGDLS and CDR2 YYNGEE. For the CDR3, the DNA is TGTGCCAGCAGCGTAGGTGCGGTCCCCTCCTACAATGAGCAGTTCTTC. It translates to CASSVGAVPSYNEQFF.

The rearrangement uses TRBV7-9 and TRBJ2-2; 9 bases are shared with TRBD1. The junction had 2 bases not matched to a gene; V was cut back by 1 base and J by 5 bases. This CDR3 is 15 amino acids long. The germline V gene has CDR1 SEHNR and CDR2 FQNEAQ (reference sequence). CDR3 protein: CASSLGDRVTGELFF. DNA for the CDR3: TGTGCCAGCAGCTTAGGGGACAGGGTAACCGGGGAGCTGTTTTTT.

This chain links TRBV6-5 with TRBJ2-2; D call uncertain. The CDR3 spans 12 residues. Germline assignment: CDR1 MNHEY and CDR2 SVGAGI. Trimming removed 5 bases at V and 7 bases at J, with 8 bases between. The DNA for the CDR3 is TGTGCCAGCAGTCACTTCAACGGGGAGCTGTTTTTT. Translating it yields CASSHFNGELFF.

The CDR3 protein is CASSPRPGSTGELFF. The CDR3 DNA reads as TGTGCCAGCTCACCACGGCCGGGTTCGACCGGGGAGCTGTTTTTT. The rearrangement joins TRBV18 to TRBJ2-2; no clear D. From germline, CDR1 is KGHSH and CDR2 LQKENI. V was clipped by 1 base and J by 5 bases, with 11 bases between them. CDR3 size: 15 residues.

J is TRBJ1-2 and V is TRBV2; a weak D match, TRBD1 (6 bases). The CDR3 totals 15 residues. The germline V gene has CDR1 SNHLY and CDR2 FYNNEI. Trimming removed 3 bases at V and 4 bases at J, with 15 bases between. The CDR3, as DNA: TGTGCCAGCAGTGAGAGACAGGCGGAAGGCTATGGCTACACCTTC. It specifies CASSERQAEGYGYTF.

This chain uses TRBV5-1 with TRBJ2-7; D perhaps matches TRBD1 (6 bases). This CDR3 is built from 14 residues. The germline gives CDR1 SGHRS, CDR2 YFSETQ. The V and J ends lost 4 bases and 3 bases respectively, with 14 bases between them. The chain's CDR3 is CASSDPTGNYEQYF. Written as DNA, the CDR3 is TGCGCCAGCAGCGACCCTACAGGGAACTACGAGCAGTACTTC.

The chain is built from TRBV15 and TRBJ2-7; no clear D gene. The V end was cut by 2 bases, the J end by 3 bases, with 8 bases between. This CDR3 region has 13 residues. Looked up from germline, CDR1 is LNHNV and CDR2 is YYDKDF (reference sequence). The CDR3 coding sequence is TGTGCCACCAGCAGACCCCCTATCTACGAGCAGTACTTC. Translated, it gives CATSRPPIYEQYF.

The V call is TRBV2, the J call TRBJ1-2; weak D call: TRBD1 (6 bases). CDR3 length equals 16 residues. Per the germline V gene, CDR1 is SNHLY and CDR2 is FYNNEI. V lost 0 bases, J lost 2 bases, and 13 bases lay in between. In nucleotides, the CDR3 is TGTGCCAGCAGTGAAGCGCTTGGTACAGGGAACTATGGCTACACCTTC. It codes for CASSEALGTGNYGYTF. The full variable domain, with the rest looked up from reference TRBV2 and TRBJ1-2, is EPEVTQTPSHQVTQMGQEVILRCVPISNHLYFYWYRQILGQKVEFLVSFYNNEISEKSEIFDDQFSVERPDGSNFTLKIRSTKLEDSAMYFCASSEALGTGNYGYTFGSGTRLTVV.

This clone was detected only once. This chain uses TRBV3-1 (or the pseudogene TRBV3-2) with TRBJ2-3; the D is unclear. The germline V and J ends were trimmed by 2 bases and 4 bases, with 7 bases remaining between them. Germline CDR1 and CDR2: LGHDT and YNNKEL (reference sequence). There are 13 residues in the CDR3. CDR3 region: CASSQIRADTQYF. In DNA form, the CDR3 reads TGTGCCAGCAGCCAAATCCGCGCAGATACGCAGTATTTT.

The chain uses TRBV13 and TRBJ2-1; 7 bases agree with TRBD1. The CDR3 loop spans 15 amino acids. The germline CDR1 and CDR2 sequences are PRHDT and FYEKMQ (reference sequence). V shed 5 bases, J shed 5 bases, and the junction held 9 bases outside the gene matches. CDR3 nucleotide sequence: TGTGCCAGCAGCCCCCAGGGGGAGACCAACAATGAGCAGTTCTTC. Translating gives CASSPQGETNNEQFF.